This passage covers 15 T cell receptor beta chains from one sample sequenced in a study of T cells in localized non-small cell lung cancer. Sequencing was performed with immunoSEQ multiplex PCR; in TCRdb, only in-frame clones are kept and a portion is missing. Seen here are 15,000 to 20,000 clones, about 91% observed once, and the top ten hold more than 7.5%. The input for sequencing was peripheral blood, taken before any cancer treatment. These receptors came from a man aged 35 to 69 with stage I lung adenocarcinoma.

The genes are TRBV21-1 and TRBJ1-2; the table's D gene call, TRBD1, was not cross checked with the DNA. TRBV21-1 is shown as a pseudogene. The CDR3 length is 13 residues. The CDR3 loop is CATGITGSYGYTF. The CDR3 nucleotides read TGTGCCACCGGGATTACAGGGTCCTATGGCTACACCTTC.

A single count supports this clone. This sequence joins TRBV27 and TRBJ2-7; D is possibly TRBD1 (6 bases). This CDR3 spans 11 amino acids. CDR1 and CDR2 (germline): MNHEY, SMNVEV (reference sequence). The V gene lost 9 bases and the J gene lost 3 bases, with 9 bases spanning the gap. The CDR3 region has the DNA TGTGCCAGTCAAGGGGGCTACGAGCAGTACTTC. It encodes CASQGGYEQYF.

V gene TRBV7-8 combines with J gene TRBJ2-2; 10 bases are a match to TRBD1. The germline CDR1 and CDR2 sequences are SGHVS and FQNEAQ. This CDR3 is 16 amino acids long. Germline trimming cut 7 bases from V and 3 bases from J; bases unmatched to any gene: 8. This CDR3 is CASIKGDRGYTGELFF. In nucleotides, the CDR3 is TGTGCCAGCATTAAGGGGGACAGGGGTTACACCGGGGAGCTGTTTTTT.

The CDR3 here is CASSQGDTGELFF. The CDR3 bases are TGTGCCAGCAGCCAGGGGGACACCGGGGAGCTGTTTTTT. The chain has TRBV7-6 and TRBJ2-2; 7 bases line up with TRBD1. CDR3 length: 13 amino acids. Germline V gene data show CDR1 as SGHVS and CDR2 as FNYEAQ. The V gene end was trimmed by 5 bases and the J gene end by 3 bases; junction bases not matched to a gene: 0.

V is TRBV7-2 and J is TRBJ2-7; D remains unclear. Trimming took 2 bases from V and 6 from J, leaving 8 bases between them. The CDR3 has 12 amino acids. Looked up from germline, CDR1 is SGHTA and CDR2 is FQGNSA. The CDR3 DNA is TGTGCCAGCAGCTTAAGTAGGGCCGAGCAGTACTTC. Translating it yields CASSLSRAEQYF.

This chain connects TRBV27 to TRBJ2-3; D might be TRBD1 or TRBD2, each matching 5 bases. Germline V gene sequence: CDR1 MNHEY, CDR2 SMNVEV (reference sequence). The CDR3 covers 16 residues. Trimming removed 1 base from V and 4 bases from J, with 15 bases in between. In DNA form, the CDR3 reads TGTGCCAGCAGTTTATGGGGCGGGCTAGTGTCAGATACGCAGTATTTT. Amino acids: CASSLWGGLVSDTQYF.

V and J are TRBV19 and TRBJ2-7; 12 nucleotides align to TRBD1. Germline lookup yields CDR1 LNHDA and CDR2 SQIVND (reference sequence). This CDR3 spans 14 amino acids. V lost 4 bases and J lost 13; bases outside the gene matches: 11. The chain's CDR3 is CASSKGKGQGAPYF. CDR3 coding DNA: TGTGCCAGTAGTAAAGGAAAGGGACAGGGGGCGCCTTACTTC.

The chain employs TRBV11-2 and TRBJ2-1; D could derive from TRBD1 or TRBD2 (5 bases each). The V gene lost 4 bases and the J gene lost 9 bases, with 13 bases spanning the gap. Germline V lookup: CDR1 SGHAT, CDR2 FQNNGV. CDR3 length equals 13 residues. In DNA, the CDR3 is TGTGCCAGCAGCTGGGGGTCCGGCGGTGAGCAGTTCTTC. Its translation: CASSWGSGGEQFF.

This chain connects TRBV27 to TRBJ2-7; perhaps TRBD1 as D (6 bases). CDR3 size: 14 residues. The germline V gene encodes CDR1 MNHEY and CDR2 SMNVEV (reference sequence). V lost 5 bases, J lost 6 bases, and 17 bases lay in between. CDR3 bases: TGTGCCAGCAGTCTCCTTGACAGGCCTGGCGAGCAGTACTTC. It specifies CASSLLDRPGEQYF.

In this sample, this clone turned up once. The J gene is TRBJ2-3, the V gene TRBV6-1; a weak D match, TRBD1 (7 bases). The V end was cut by 3 bases, the J end by 4 bases, with 11 bases between. This CDR3 is 14 amino acids long. CDR1 MNHNS and CDR2 SASEGT come from the germline V gene. CDR3: CASSEGRGADTQYF. The CDR3 nucleotides read TGTGCCAGCAGTGAGGGCAGGGGGGCAGATACGCAGTATTTT.

The chain joins TRBV28 to TRBJ2-5, with 11 positions matching TRBD2. CDR1 and CDR2 from the germline V gene are MDHEN and SYDVKM. V lost 2 bases to trimming and J lost 2 bases; unmatched junction nucleotides: 10. This CDR3 is 18 amino acids long. The CDR3 protein is CASSLGLTSGTLQETQYF. The CDR3 coding sequence is TGTGCCAGCAGTTTAGGCCTGACTAGCGGGACCCTTCAAGAGACCCAGTACTTC.

The rearrangement joins TRBV4-1 to TRBJ2-2, with unresolved D. Germline V lookup: CDR1 MGHRA, CDR2 YSYEKL. V was cut by 1 base and J by 4 bases, with 10 bases left in between. The CDR3 spans 15 residues. CDR3 nucleotide sequence: TGCGCCAGCAGCCAAGCGGCGGCGGTCACCGGGGAGCTGTTTTTT. Translated: CASSQAAAVTGELFF.

The V and J genes are TRBV19 and TRBJ1-4; 7 bases fit TRBD1. J lost 7 bases, V lost 7 bases, and 9 bases had no gene match. The CDR3 is 14 amino acids. Germline CDR1 reads LNHDA; CDR2 reads SQIVND (reference sequence). Here the CDR3 reads CASTSTGSGEKLFF. As DNA, the CDR3 is TGTGCCAGTACCTCGACAGGGAGTGGTGAAAAACTGTTTTTT.

This chain connects TRBV15 to TRBJ2-7, with D perhaps matching TRBD2 (5 bases). Germline V gene sequence: CDR1 LNHNV, CDR2 YYDKDF (reference sequence). The CDR3 totals 16 residues. V lost 5 bases, J lost 2 bases, and 19 bases lay in between. As DNA, the CDR3 is TGTGCCACCAGCCCCCTGGCGACGGGAAAGGCCTACGAGCAGTACTTC. Encoded protein: CATSPLATGKAYEQYF.

The chain uses TRBV7-9 and TRBJ1-4, with 8 nucleotides matching TRBD1. The CDR3 length is 15 residues. V lost 5 bases to trimming and J lost 7 bases; unmatched junction nucleotides: 9. Germline V gives CDR1 SEHNR, CDR2 FQNEAQ (reference sequence). The CDR3 here is CASSPGQGLSEKLFF. CDR3 in DNA: TGTGCCAGCAGCCCAGGACAGGGTTTGAGTGAAAAACTGTTTTTT.